The 8 T cell receptor beta chains below all came from one sample that was sequenced in a study of CD8+CD57+ T cells in acquired aplastic anemia. TCR beta VDJ and CDR3 were profiled, and genomic DNA was the template. TCRdb processed the reads anew with MiXCR; each CDR3 protein has one entry. The repertoire consists of 150,000 to 200,000 distinct CDR3 sequences, with 35% to 50% occurring once and the leading ten covering around 2.9%. Sequenced: sorted CD4+, CD8+, or CD8+CD57+ T cells (not recorded which) from PBMCs. The source of these receptors is a human donor in good health.

At least ten counts were recorded for this clonotype. The chain is built from TRBV6-1 and TRBJ2-3; TRBD2 aligns across 8 bases. Trimming took 5 bases from V and 8 from J; bases not matched to a gene: 15. The CDR3 runs to 16 residues. The germline gives CDR1 MNHNS, CDR2 SASEGT. CDR3 nucleotides: TGTGCCAGCAGTAGTCCGGGACTAGGAGGGGGAGGTACGCAGTATTTT. Amino acids: CASSSPGLGGGGTQYF.

This clonotype was detected only a few times. This sequence joins TRBV10-1 and TRBJ1-1; D is undetermined. Germline CDR1 WNHNN, CDR2 SYGVQD (reference sequence). Trimming removed 2 bases at V and 0 bases at J, with 7 bases between. The CDR3 loop spans 14 amino acids. CDR3 DNA sequence: TGCGCCAGCAGTGAGAGGCGGATGAACACTGAAGCTTTCTTT. It yields the protein CASSERRMNTEAFF.

This clonotype was seen ten or more times. The J gene is TRBJ1-1, the V gene TRBV4-1; D is unresolved. CDR3 length equals 15 residues. The germline gives CDR1 MGHRA, CDR2 YSYEKL. The V and J ends lost 4 bases and 5 bases respectively, with 17 bases between them. CDR3 nucleotides: TGCGCCAGCAGCCGAATAACAGCAGGAGGTACTGAAGCTTTCTTT. Protein product: CASSRITAGGTEAFF.

This chain links TRBV19 with TRBJ1-4; 7 nucleotides line up with TRBD1. Germline CDR1 and CDR2: LNHDA and SQIVND (reference sequence). The CDR3 is made up of 12 amino acids. The V gene end was trimmed by 8 bases and the J gene end by 10 bases; junction bases not matched to a gene: 7. CDR3 sequence (DNA): TGTGCCAGTTCAACGACAGGGCCAAAACTGTTTTTT. Translation gives CASSTTGPKLFF.

This clonotype was observed a handful of times. The gene calls are TRBV6-5 and TRBJ2-5; no firm D call. The germline V gene encodes CDR1 MNHEY and CDR2 SVGAGI. The CDR3 totals 15 residues. V was shortened by 3 bases and J by 1 base, with 12 bases between the two germline ends. CDR3 nucleotides: TGTGCCAGCAGTTATACGGCAGGTCCCCAAGAGACCCAGTACTTC. Translating it yields CASSYTAGPQETQYF.

The chain joins TRBV6-7 to TRBJ1-2; D remains ambiguous. TRBV6-7 is sorted into the ORF group, with uncertain function. The CDR3 has 13 residues. V dropped 8 bases and J dropped 2 bases, with 12 bases sitting between them. The CDR3 loop reads CASFKRANYGYTF. The CDR3 coding sequence is TGTGCCAGCTTTAAAAGAGCGAACTATGGCTACACCTTC.

This clonotype was seen many times. This chain joins TRBV29-1 and TRBJ2-7, with 10 bases identical to TRBD2. CDR3 length: 16 amino acids. The J segment lost 1 base and the V segment lost 1 base, leaving 7 bases of the junction unmatched. The germline gives CDR1 SQVTM, CDR2 ANQGSEA. DNA for the CDR3: TGCAGCGTTGAAGGTCCCTGGACTAGCGGTTCCTACGAGCAGTACTTC. Its protein is CSVEGPWTSGSYEQYF.

This clonotype has at least ten counts. This chain joins TRBV19 and TRBJ2-1, with D tentatively TRBD2 (7 bases). CDR3 length equals 16 residues. V was trimmed by 4 bases and J by 0 bases, leaving 13 bases between them. The germline CDR1 and CDR2 sequences are LNHDA and SQIVND (reference sequence). As DNA, the CDR3 is TGTGCCAGTAGTACCCGAGGGGGGGTCTCCTACAATGAGCAGTTCTTC. It encodes CASSTRGGVSYNEQFF. The variable domain in full, completed from reference TRBV19 and TRBJ2-1, reads DGGITQSPKYLFRKEGQNVTLSCEQNLNHDAMYWYRQDPGQGLRLIYYSQIVNDFQKGDIAEGYSVSREKKESFPLTVTSAQKNPTAFYLCASSTRGGVSYNEQFFGPGTRLTVL.